Below, 27 T cell receptor beta chains from the same sample are listed, as sequenced in a study of regulatory and conventional T cells in RAG deficiency. Conventional CD4+ T cells were sorted from blood as CD25-low CD127-high cells. Assay used: immunoSEQ multiplex PCR; TCRdb lists only in-frame clones, some missing. The sample yields approximately 35,000 clones, about 76% seen once. This same sample was also taken into another study, of regulatory T cells. That publication notes: Primers: 52 TRBV forward and 13 TRBJ reverse.

The sequenced sample was CD4+ effector T cells sorted from blood. The receptors derive from a human donor in good health.

The V gene is TRBV13, the J gene TRBJ1-2; 10 positions match TRBD1. V gave up 5 bases and J gave up 8 bases; unmatched junction bases: 11. This CDR3 is built from 15 residues. Germline V gene data show CDR1 as PRHDT and CDR2 as FYEKMQ (reference sequence). The CDR3 here is CASSPSPTGGQGYTF. The CDR3 bases are TGTGCCAGCAGCCCTTCCCCGACAGGGGGCCAAGGCTACACCTTC.

The rearrangement links TRBV9 to TRBJ2-7; 10 nucleotides match TRBD1. Germline loops: CDR1 SGDLS, CDR2 YYNGEE. Unmatched junction bases numbered 6, after V lost 0 bases and J lost 6 bases. CDR3 length equals 15 residues. CDR3: CASSVEGTGDSEQYF. The CDR3 nucleotides are TGTGCCAGCAGCGTAGAGGGGACAGGGGACTCCGAGCAGTACTTC.

The chain joins TRBV11-3 to TRBJ2-3; perhaps TRBD2 as D (6 bases). The CDR3 is made up of 16 amino acids. The V gene's germline CDR1 is SGHNT and CDR2 YENEEA. V lost 5 bases to trimming and J lost 2 bases, with 17 bases between them. CDR3 residues: CASSLGSRGYTDTQYF. CDR3 nucleotide sequence: TGTGCCAGCAGCCTGGGGTCGCGGGGCTACACAGATACGCAGTATTTT.

The chain joins TRBV6-4 to TRBJ1-1; possible D gene TRBD1, 6 bases. V gave up 3 bases and J gave up 1 base, with 6 bases separating them. The CDR3 has 13 residues. The germline gives CDR1 MRHNA, CDR2 SNTAGT. CDR3 loop: CASSEQGNTEAFF. In nucleotides, the CDR3 is TGTGCCAGCAGTGAACAGGGGAACACTGAAGCTTTCTTT.

This chain connects TRBV5-6 to TRBJ2-2; weak D call: TRBD1 (5 bases). V lost 4 bases to trimming and J lost 0 bases, with 10 bases between them. The CDR3 sequence is 15 residues long. CDR1 and CDR2 (germline): SGHDT, YYEEEE. CDR3 DNA sequence: TGTGCCAGCAGCCCCATGACAGCGAACACCGGGGAGCTGTTTTTT. This gives the protein CASSPMTANTGELFF.

The chain uses TRBV6-6 and TRBJ1-5, with D perhaps matching TRBD1 (5 bases). V lost 0 bases, J lost 4 bases, and 13 bases lay in between. Germline V CDR1 and CDR2: MNHNY, SVGAGI (reference sequence). The CDR3 contains 16 residues. The CDR3 protein is CASSYSTGDSNQPQHF. CDR3 nucleotide sequence: TGTGCCAGCAGTTACTCGACGGGGGATTCGAATCAGCCCCAGCATTTT.

The genes are TRBV7-9 and TRBJ1-4, with a tentative D call TRBD1 (5 bases). This CDR3 comprises 15 residues. Germline assignment: CDR1 SEHNR and CDR2 FQNEAQ (reference sequence). The V and J ends lost 5 bases and 8 bases respectively, with 18 bases between them. The DNA of the CDR3 is TGTGCCAGCAGCCCCGCCGGAGGGGCGGAGGAAAAACTGTTTTTT. Translation gives CASSPAGGAEEKLFF. The full variable domain, with the rest looked up from reference TRBV7-9 and TRBJ1-4, is DTGVSQNPRHKITKRGQNVTFRCDPISEHNRLYWYRQTLGQGPEFLTYFQNEAQLEKSRLLSDRFSAERPKGSFSTLEIQRTEQGDSAMYLCASSPAGGAEEKLFFGSGTQLSVL.

The rearrangement links TRBV19 to TRBJ2-5, with 10 bases fitting TRBD1. Germline loops: CDR1 LNHDA, CDR2 SQIVND (reference sequence). CDR3 length: 14 amino acids. Unmatched junction bases numbered 4, after V lost 8 bases and J lost 1 base. The CDR3 loop reads CASRGTGAQETQYF. In DNA, the CDR3 is TGTGCCAGTCGAGGGACAGGGGCCCAAGAGACCCAGTACTTC.

The V gene is TRBV14, the J gene TRBJ2-2; maybe TRBD2 (6 bases). The germline CDR1 and CDR2 sequences are SGHDN and FVKESK. CDR3 size: 17 residues. V was pared by 1 base and J by 7 bases, with 19 bases between. The CDR3 loop is CASSQVGFTSSSGELFF. As DNA, the CDR3 is TGTGCCAGCAGCCAAGTTGGTTTCACTAGCTCAAGCGGGGAGCTGTTTTTT.

This clone was recorded once. The chain has TRBV2 and TRBJ1-1, with D hard to call. The V and J ends lost 1 base and 8 bases respectively, with 23 bases between them. The CDR3 runs to 17 residues. CDR1 and CDR2 from the germline V gene are SNHLY and FYNNEI. For the CDR3, the DNA is TGTGCCAGCAGTGAAGTATCGACGTTGGGGTCAGTAAGAGAAGCTTTCTTT. Translated: CASSEVSTLGSVREAFF.

V is TRBV6-1 and J is TRBJ1-1; TRBD1 agrees at 7 bases. This CDR3 has 14 residues. The junction had 9 bases not matched to a gene; V was cut back by 7 bases and J by 4 bases. Germline CDR1 is MNHNS and CDR2 is SASEGT. CDR3 bases: TGTGCCAGCATGTTAGAGAGGGGGCCCACTGAAGCTTTCTTT. This codes for CASMLERGPTEAFF.

The chain couples TRBV5-6 to TRBJ1-4; D remains unclear. CDR1 and CDR2 (germline): SGHDT, YYEEEE. The CDR3 runs 15 residues. The V end was cut by 1 base, the J end by 0 bases, with 7 bases between. The CDR3 sequence: CASSLRRATNEKLFF. The DNA of the CDR3 is TGTGCCAGCAGCTTGCGTAGGGCAACTAATGAAAAACTGTTTTTT.

V is TRBV5-1 and J is TRBJ1-2; 7 bases line up with TRBD1. This CDR3 region has 16 residues. CDR1 and CDR2 (germline): SGHRS, YFSETQ. The junction had 9 bases not matched to a gene; V was cut back by 0 bases and J by 4 bases. The CDR3 sequence: CASSLERTGHPYGYTF. The CDR3, as DNA: TGCGCCAGCAGCTTGGAAAGGACAGGTCACCCCTATGGCTACACCTTC.

The rearrangement uses TRBV11-2 and TRBJ1-4, with D maybe TRBD1 (5 bases). In germline, CDR1 is SGHAT, CDR2 FQNNGV. Trimming took 4 bases from V and 5 from J, leaving 11 bases between them. This CDR3 is built from 14 residues. In DNA form, the CDR3 reads TGTGCCAGCAGCTCCGTGGAGGGGAATGAAAAACTGTTTTTT. This gives the protein CASSSVEGNEKLFF. Filled out from reference TRBV11-2 and TRBJ1-4, the complete variable domain reads EAGVAQSPRYKIIEKRQSVAFWCNPISGHATLYWYQQILGQGPKLLIQFQNNGVVDDSQLPKDRFSAERLKGVDSTLKIQPAKLEDSAVYLCASSSVEGNEKLFFGSGTQLSVL.

CDR3 nucleotide sequence: TGTGCCAGCTCACCCAGGACAGGACAAGAGACCCAGTACTTC. This gives the protein CASSPRTGQETQYF. The rearrangement uses TRBV18 and TRBJ2-5, with 7 bases identical to TRBD1. CDR3 length: 14 residues. Looked up from germline, CDR1 is KGHSH and CDR2 is LQKENI. The V gene end was trimmed by 3 bases and the J gene end by 2 bases; junction bases not matched to a gene: 3.

CDR3 sequence reads: CASSLERTGGGTEAFF. CDR3 in DNA: TGTGCCAGCAGTCTGGAACGGACGGGGGGGGGAACTGAAGCTTTCTTT. The chain links TRBV27 to TRBJ1-1; D may be TRBD1 (5 bases). The CDR3 is 16 residues long. Deletions cut 5 bases from V and 5 bases from J, with 21 bases between. Germline-derived CDR1 and CDR2 are MNHEY and SMNVEV (reference sequence).

The CDR3 DNA sequence: TGTGCCAGCAGCTTCGGGGGACAGGTCGGGGTCGGTAATGAAAAACTGTTTTTT. Amino acids: CASSFGGQVGVGNEKLFF. The chain joins TRBV7-9 to TRBJ1-4; TRBD1 aligns across 8 bases. The CDR3 runs 18 residues. The V segment lost 3 bases and the J segment 4 bases; nucleotides outside the gene matches: 13. Looked up from germline, CDR1 is SEHNR and CDR2 is FQNEAQ (reference sequence). The full variable domain, rest sourced from reference TRBV7-9 and TRBJ1-4, is DTGVSQNPRHKITKRGQNVTFRCDPISEHNRLYWYRQTLGQGPEFLTYFQNEAQLEKSRLLSDRFSAERPKGSFSTLEIQRTEQGDSAMYLCASSFGGQVGVGNEKLFFGSGTQLSVL.

The chain is built from TRBV30 and TRBJ1-1; no reliable D call. This CDR3 has 14 amino acids. Trimming shortened V by 0 bases and J by 4 bases, and 12 bases separated the two germline ends. Germline V gene data show CDR1 as GTSNPN and CDR2 as SVGIG (reference sequence). In nucleotides, the CDR3 is TGTGCCTGGAGTGTCCCTGGGAGTCCCACTGAAGCTTTCTTT. This translates into CAWSVPGSPTEAFF.

The V and J genes are TRBV27 and TRBJ1-1; D might be TRBD1 (5 bases). V dropped 3 bases and J dropped 9 bases, with 8 bases sitting between them. CDR3 length equals 11 residues. Per the germline V gene, CDR1 is MNHEY and CDR2 is SMNVEV (reference sequence). The CDR3, as DNA: TGTGCCAGCAGTTTTAACAGGAAAGCTTTCTTT. It is translated as CASSFNRKAFF.

This clone has just a few counts. CDR3 sequence reads: CASSPHTGPNQPQHF. Written as DNA, the CDR3 is TGTGCCAGCAGCCCACATACCGGGCCAAATCAGCCCCAGCATTTT. J is TRBJ1-5 and V is TRBV2, with no clear D. Germline CDR1 reads SNHLY; CDR2 reads FYNNEI. The CDR3 length is 15 residues. V lost 6 bases and J lost 4, with 16 bases in between.

The chain couples TRBV2 to TRBJ1-6, with unresolved D. In germline, CDR1 is SNHLY, CDR2 FYNNEI. This CDR3 is built from 15 residues. V lost 1 base and J 10 bases, leaving 14 bases between the germline ends. The CDR3 region is CASSEGPAIRSPLHF. CDR3 in DNA: TGTGCCAGCAGTGAAGGGCCCGCAATCAGGTCACCCCTCCACTTT.

The J gene is TRBJ2-7, the V gene TRBV27, with 7 bases fitting TRBD1. This CDR3 has 16 residues. The V gene end was trimmed by 3 bases and the J gene end by 5 bases; junction bases not matched to a gene: 13. The V gene's germline CDR1 is MNHEY and CDR2 SMNVEV (reference sequence). CDR3 amino acids: CASSFRVTGRVDEQYF. CDR3 coding DNA: TGTGCCAGCAGTTTTCGAGTGACAGGGCGGGTTGACGAGCAGTACTTC.

This clone was observed a handful of times. V gene TRBV5-6 combines with J gene TRBJ1-2; perhaps TRBD1 as D (5 bases). The V gene lost 4 bases and the J gene lost 4 bases, with 20 bases spanning the gap. Germline CDR1 SGHDT, CDR2 YYEEEE. The CDR3 contains 16 residues. This chain's CDR3 is CASSLAAGAVAYGYTF. The CDR3, as DNA: TGTGCCAGCAGCCTCGCCGCCGGGGCAGTAGCCTATGGCTACACCTTC.

This rearrangement joins TRBV7-2 to TRBJ1-1; the D is unclear. The CDR3 spans 13 residues. The germline gives CDR1 SGHTA, CDR2 FQGNSA. V lost 5 bases and J lost 2, with 9 bases in between. CDR3 in amino acids: CASSPTENTEAFF. The CDR3 DNA reads as TGTGCCAGCAGCCCGACGGAAAACACTGAAGCTTTCTTT.

The chain joins TRBV5-5 to TRBJ1-2, with TRBD1 matching over 11 bases. Germline lookup yields CDR1 SGHKS and CDR2 YYEKEE (reference sequence). This CDR3 comprises 16 residues. Losses at the gene ends were 4 bases for V and 3 bases for J; bases not matched to a gene: 8. CDR3 in DNA: TGTGCCAGCAGCGGACAGGGGGCCAACCTTTACTATGGCTACACCTTC. Its protein product is CASSGQGANLYYGYTF.

This clone was observed a single time. CDR3 sequence (DNA): TGTGCCAGCAGTCCCGGACAGGACTCTGGAAACACCATATATTTT. As protein: CASSPGQDSGNTIYF. This chain joins TRBV28 and TRBJ1-3; TRBD1 agrees at 7 bases. The CDR3 is 15 residues long. The germline V gene has CDR1 MDHEN and CDR2 SYDVKM. Trimming took 5 bases from V and 0 from J; bases not matched to a gene: 4.

In its sample, this clone was seen a few times. This chain links TRBV11-2 with TRBJ1-1; D gene ambiguous. The CDR3 length is 16 residues. The germline V gene has CDR1 SGHAT and CDR2 FQNNGV. The ends were cut back, 6 bases at V and 0 bases at J, with 17 bases in the middle. CDR3 nucleotides: TGTGCCAGCAGTCCCGGAGTTGGGTTCATGAACACTGAAGCTTTCTTT. Encoded protein: CASSPGVGFMNTEAFF.